This T cell receptor beta chain is drawn from a study of shared clonotypes between healthy human individuals. Trimming at V came to 0 bases and at J to 5 bases, leaving 8 bases not matched to a gene. This CDR3 has 16 amino acids. Germline loops: CDR1 MGHRA, CDR2 YSYEKL. The method was immunoSEQ multiplex PCR; TCRdb's version includes in-frame clones alone and lacks a portion of them. The profile shows 400,000 to 550,000 clones, around 79% of them singletons. Findings and limits, study-wide: Depth of sequencing was expected to influence donor clonotype sharing.

Concerning this clone itself: Antigen unknown.

Sequencing was performed on PBMCs. The sequence derives from a woman aged 40 to 50 in good health. Some clones in this sample may be carry-over from other donors' samples. J is TRBJ2-3 and V is TRBV4-1; 7 bases fit TRBD1. The CDR3 loop reads CASSQESEGGLDTQYF. CDR3 sequence (DNA): TGCGCCAGCAGCCAAGAATCAGAAGGGGGCCTAGATACGCAGTATTTT.